Listed below are T cell receptor beta chains from one sample, sequenced in a study of blood T cells in healthy people across ages. TCRdb re-called the 5' RACE reads with MiXCR, one entry per CDR3 protein. This table has 700,000 to 850,000 distinct CDR3 sequences, 40% to 65% appearing once. The sequenced sample consisted of blood. Source of these receptors: a man aged 80 or over in good health. The conserved cysteine and the conserved F or W are not part of the CDR3 here. A D gene is named only where the DNA matches it firmly. Not all rows give a size; the values are once, few, many and, for expanded clones, a class.

J: TRBJ1-1; size: once; D: NA; V: TRBV10-3; CDR3: AISGQTNTEAF
J: TRBJ1-1; size: few; D: NA; V: TRBV10-3; CDR3: AISEVANTEAF
J: TRBJ2-2; size: NA; D: NA; V: TRBV10-3; CDR3: AISESGGNTGELF
J: TRBJ2-3; size: NA; D: TRBD2; V: TRBV5-1; CDR3: ASSLASGSQDTQY
J: TRBJ2-3; size: NA; D: NA; V: TRBV29-1; CDR3: SVEVWGPDLGPRYAY
J: TRBJ2-7; size: NA; D: NA; V: TRBV4-1; CDR3: ASSGQPKDYEQY
J: TRBJ2-1; size: NA; D: NA; V: TRBV10-3; CDR3: AISDLSRGNEQF
J: TRBJ2-5; size: once; D: NA; V: TRBV6-5; CDR3: ASSYSNIEETQY
J: TRBJ2-3; size: NA; D: NA; V: TRBV28; CDR3: ASRPPGSQRTDTQY
J: NA; size: NA; D: TRBD1; V: TRBV5-1; CDR3: ASSPTPGTGAYEQY
J: TRBJ2-4; size: NA; D: NA; V: TRBV14; CDR3: ASSQVAWGTQY
J: TRBJ2-1; size: NA; D: TRBD2; V: TRBV3-1; CDR3: ASSLSGPVSREQF
J: TRBJ2-5; size: few; D: NA; V: TRBV29-1; CDR3: SAVTGGETQY
J: TRBJ2-1; size: NA; D: NA; V: TRBV20-1; CDR3: SAFPGSCNEQF
J: TRBJ1-5; size: few; D: NA; V: TRBV20-1; CDR3: SAREDAGGNQPQH
J: TRBJ2-3; size: NA; D: NA; V: TRBV24-1; CDR3: ATSVWSTDTQY
J: NA; size: NA; D: NA; V: TRBV5-6; CDR3: ASNYRGNIQY
J: TRBJ2-1; size: NA; D: TRBD2; V: TRBV4-1; CDR3: ASRATAGGEYNEQF
J: TRBJ2-1; size: NA; D: NA; V: TRBV10-3; CDR3: AISESVGIVAYEQF
J: TRBJ1-5; size: NA; D: NA; V: TRBV7-9; CDR3: ASSSPWAYSNQPQH
J: TRBJ2-5; size: few; D: NA; V: TRBV9; CDR3: ASSPQTGQNLLRGTQY
J: TRBJ2-1; size: NA; D: TRBD2; V: TRBV20-1; CDR3: SARDSGAPVTQF
J: TRBJ2-3; size: few; D: NA; V: TRBV5-6; CDR3: ASSNVGSVHRYAY
J: TRBJ2-5; size: NA; D: TRBD1; V: TRBV28; CDR3: ASRTTGALGETQY
J: TRBJ1-1; size: few; D: NA; V: TRBV3-1; CDR3: ASSQAAVGNTEAF
J: TRBJ2-7; size: NA; D: TRBD2; V: TRBV6-2/TRBV6-3; CDR3: ASSYGRLADESRGQY
J: TRBJ2-1; size: few; D: TRBD2; V: TRBV5-1; CDR3: ASSKLAGDEWGLNEQF
J: TRBJ2-7; size: few; D: NA; V: TRBV9; CDR3: ASSDGTNSYEQY
J: TRBJ2-3; size: many; D: NA; V: TRBV15; CDR3: ATSRDRRGAISFREHRDAY
J: TRBJ2-7; size: few; D: TRBD1; V: TRBV28; CDR3: GTGSYEQY
J: TRBJ2-3; size: few; D: TRBD2; V: TRBV27; CDR3: ASSLFGGSSTDTQY
J: TRBJ2-1; size: NA; D: NA; V: TRBV7-2; CDR3: ASSLALRGSSYNEQF
J: TRBJ2-3; size: NA; D: TRBD2; V: TRBV11-2; CDR3: VSSSSLAGSDTQY
J: TRBJ2-1; size: once; D: TRBD2; V: TRBV7-2; CDR3: ASSPRGTSGHNEQF
J: NA; size: NA; D: NA; V: TRBV7-6; CDR3: ASSSQGEGSYEQY
J: TRBJ2-3; size: few; D: NA; V: TRBV10-3; CDR3: AIGDRRGDTDTQY
J: TRBJ2-1; size: NA; D: NA; V: TRBV7-9; CDR3: ASSSGKYNEQF
J: TRBJ2-1; size: NA; D: TRBD1; V: TRBV12-3/TRBV12-4; CDR3: ASSLLRRQGNEQF
J: TRBJ2-1; size: NA; D: NA; V: TRBV5-1; CDR3: ASSLGRFRYNEQF
J: TRBJ1-2; size: few; D: NA; V: TRBV5-1; CDR3: ASSLGVENYGYT
J: TRBJ2-3; size: NA; D: NA; V: TRBV13; CDR3: ASSTYAADTDTQY
J: TRBJ2-7; size: NA; D: NA; V: TRBV7-2; CDR3: ASSLGRTRTDEQY
J: NA; size: NA; D: NA; V: TRBV10-3; CDR3: AISESRDTGALKETQY
J: TRBJ2-3; size: many; D: NA; V: TRBV5-1; CDR3: ASSLEDTQY
J: TRBJ2-5; size: few; D: TRBD2; V: TRBV4-1; CDR3: ASSHVGTSGKETQY
J: TRBJ2-3; size: NA; D: TRBD2; V: TRBV7-6; CDR3: ASSLGRGIAGGHRYAY
J: TRBJ2-1; size: few; D: TRBD2; V: TRBV29-1; CDR3: SVEAGLAGDLSLYNEQF
J: TRBJ1-1; size: few; D: NA; V: TRBV12-3/TRBV12-4; CDR3: ASRSGDLNTEAF
J: TRBJ1-1; size: NA; D: NA; V: TRBV6-2/TRBV6-3; CDR3: ASRTRERVDTEAF
J: TRBJ2-2; size: NA; D: NA; V: TRBV5-1; CDR3: ASSLAVGRRTGELF
J: TRBJ1-5; size: NA; D: NA; V: TRBV5-1; CDR3: ASSLEGQSNQPQH
J: TRBJ1-4; size: NA; D: NA; V: TRBV5-1; CDR3: ASSLAGRAGVNEKLF
J: TRBJ2-1; size: NA; D: NA; V: TRBV2; CDR3: ASSSRGENEQF